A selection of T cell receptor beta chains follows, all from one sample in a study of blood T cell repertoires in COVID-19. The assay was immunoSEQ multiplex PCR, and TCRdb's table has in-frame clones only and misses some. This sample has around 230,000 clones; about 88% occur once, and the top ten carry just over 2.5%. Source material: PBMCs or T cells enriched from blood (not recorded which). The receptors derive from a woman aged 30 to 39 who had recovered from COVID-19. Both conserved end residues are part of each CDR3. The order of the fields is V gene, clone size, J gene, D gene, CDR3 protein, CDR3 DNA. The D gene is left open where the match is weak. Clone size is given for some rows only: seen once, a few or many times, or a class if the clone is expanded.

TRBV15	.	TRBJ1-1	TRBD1	CATSSATGSSTEAFF	TGTGCCACCAGCAGCGCGACAGGGTCGTCCACTGAAGCTTTCTTT
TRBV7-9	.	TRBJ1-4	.	CASSPDRREVATNEKLFF	TGTGCCAGCAGCCCCGATAGAAGAGAGGTAGCAACTAATGAAAAACTGTTTTTT
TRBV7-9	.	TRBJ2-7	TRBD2	CASSHPGSGGSPYEQYF	TGTGCCAGCAGCCATCCCGGGAGCGGGGGGTCCCCCTACGAGCAGTACTTC
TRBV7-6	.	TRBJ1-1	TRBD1	CASSSLQTGAAFF	TGTGCCAGCAGCTCACTCCAGACAGGGGCGGCTTTCTTT
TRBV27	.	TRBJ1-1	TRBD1	CASSRQGGNTEAFF	TGTGCCAGCAGCCGACAGGGGGGGAACACTGAAGCTTTCTTT
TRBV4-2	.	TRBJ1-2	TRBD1	CASSQDLTGAYGYTF	TGTGCCAGCAGCCAAGACTTAACAGGGGCCTATGGCTACACCTTC
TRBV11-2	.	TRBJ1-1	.	CASSLGWGPNTEAFF	TGTGCCAGCAGCTTAGGTTGGGGCCCGAACACTGAAGCTTTCTTT
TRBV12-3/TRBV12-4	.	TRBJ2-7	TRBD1	CASSYRGSDEQYF	TGTGCCAGCAGCTACAGGGGCAGCGACGAGCAGTACTTC
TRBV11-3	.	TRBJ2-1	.	CASSPSGTGVHEQFF	TGTGCCAGCAGCCCTAGCGGGACAGGGGTCCATGAGCAGTTCTTC
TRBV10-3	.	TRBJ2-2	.	CAISESTMGTGELFF	TGTGCCATCAGTGAGTCGACTATGGGGACCGGGGAGCTGTTTTTT
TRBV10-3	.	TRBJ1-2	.	CAISEQGLNYGYTF	TGTGCCATCAGTGAGCAGGGATTAAACTATGGCTACACCTTC
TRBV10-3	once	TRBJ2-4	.	CAISDTALAKNIQYF	TGTGCCATCAGCGACACGGCCCTAGCCAAAAACATTCAGTACTTC
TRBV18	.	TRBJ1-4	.	CASSRSRVEKLFF	TGTGCCAGCTCTCGAAGCCGGGTTGAAAAACTGTTTTTT
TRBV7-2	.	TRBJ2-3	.	CASSLDREDTQYF	TGTGCCAGCAGCTTAGACAGGGAAGATACGCAGTATTTT
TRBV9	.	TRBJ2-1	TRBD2	CASSVGGSYNEQFF	TGTGCCAGCAGCGTGGGAGGGTCCTACAATGAGCAGTTCTTC
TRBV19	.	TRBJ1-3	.	CASSRESGNTIYF	TGTGCCAGTAGTCGGGAGTCTGGAAACACCATATATTTT
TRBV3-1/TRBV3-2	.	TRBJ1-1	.	CASSQNRDLEAFF	TGTGCCAGCAGCCAGAACAGGGATTTAGAAGCTTTCTTT
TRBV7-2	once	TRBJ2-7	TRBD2	CASSLDVAGAPYFAYEQYF	TGTGCCAGCAGCTTAGATGTAGCGGGGGCCCCCTATTTCGCGTACGAGCAGTACTTC
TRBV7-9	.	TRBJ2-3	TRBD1	CASSSRGSSTDTQYF	TGTGCCAGCAGCTCCAGGGGGTCTAGCACAGATACGCAGTATTTT
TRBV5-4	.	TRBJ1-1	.	CASSLAQGVEAFF	TGTGCCAGCAGCTTAGCACAGGGAGTTGAAGCTTTCTTT